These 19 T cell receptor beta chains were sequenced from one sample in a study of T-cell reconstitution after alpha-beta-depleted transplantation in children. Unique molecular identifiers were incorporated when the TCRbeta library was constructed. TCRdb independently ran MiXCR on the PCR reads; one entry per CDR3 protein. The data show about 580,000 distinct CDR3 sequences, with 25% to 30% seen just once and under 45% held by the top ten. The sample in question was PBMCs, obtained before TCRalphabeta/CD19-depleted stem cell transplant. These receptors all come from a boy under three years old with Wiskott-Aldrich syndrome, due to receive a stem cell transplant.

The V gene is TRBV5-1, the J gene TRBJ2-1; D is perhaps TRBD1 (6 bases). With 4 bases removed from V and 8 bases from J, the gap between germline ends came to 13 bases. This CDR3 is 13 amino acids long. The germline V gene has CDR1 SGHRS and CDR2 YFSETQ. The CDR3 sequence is CASSNTGYHEQFF. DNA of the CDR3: TGCGCCAGCAGCAACACAGGGTACCATGAGCAGTTCTTC. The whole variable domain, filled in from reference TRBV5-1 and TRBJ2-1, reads KAGVTQTPRYLIKTRGQQVTLSCSPISGHRSVSWYQQTPGQGLQFLFEYFSETQRNKGNFPGRFSGRQFSNSRSEMNVSTLELGDSALYLCASSNTGYHEQFFGPGTRLTVL.

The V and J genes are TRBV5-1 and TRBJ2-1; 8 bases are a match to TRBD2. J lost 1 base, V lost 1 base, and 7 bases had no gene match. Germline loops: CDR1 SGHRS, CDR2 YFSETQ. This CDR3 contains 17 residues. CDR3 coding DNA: TGCGCCAGCAGCTTGAGTCCTAAGCGGGAGTCCTACAATGAGCAGTTCTTC. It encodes CASSLSPKRESYNEQFF.

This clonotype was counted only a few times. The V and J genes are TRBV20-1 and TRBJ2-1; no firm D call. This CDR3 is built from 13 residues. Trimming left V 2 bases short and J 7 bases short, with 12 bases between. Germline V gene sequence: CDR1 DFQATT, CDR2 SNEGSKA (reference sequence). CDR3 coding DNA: TGCAGTGCTAGAAATATGAGGAAGAATGAGCAGTTCTTC. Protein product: CSARNMRKNEQFF.

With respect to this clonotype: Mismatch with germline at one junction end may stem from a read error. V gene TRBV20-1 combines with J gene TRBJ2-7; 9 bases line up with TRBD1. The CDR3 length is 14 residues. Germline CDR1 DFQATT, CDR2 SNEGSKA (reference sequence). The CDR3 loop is CSARGGTGNYEQYF. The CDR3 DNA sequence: TGCAGTGCGAGAGGGGGGACAGGGAACTACGAGCAGTACTTC.

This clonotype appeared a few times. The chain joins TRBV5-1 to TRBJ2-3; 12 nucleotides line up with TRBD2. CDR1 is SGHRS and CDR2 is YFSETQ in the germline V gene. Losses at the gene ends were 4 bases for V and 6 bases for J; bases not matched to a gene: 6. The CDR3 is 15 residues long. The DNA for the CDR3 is TGCGCCAGCAGCACGGCTAGCGGGAGGGCCGATACGCAGTATTTT. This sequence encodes CASSTASGRADTQYF.

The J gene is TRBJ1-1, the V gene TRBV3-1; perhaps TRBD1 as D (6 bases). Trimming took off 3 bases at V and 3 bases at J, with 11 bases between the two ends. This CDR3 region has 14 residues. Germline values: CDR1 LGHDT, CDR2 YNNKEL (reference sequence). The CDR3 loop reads CASSQGQGHTEAFF. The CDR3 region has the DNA TGTGCCAGCAGCCAGGGGCAGGGGCACACTGAAGCTTTCTTT.

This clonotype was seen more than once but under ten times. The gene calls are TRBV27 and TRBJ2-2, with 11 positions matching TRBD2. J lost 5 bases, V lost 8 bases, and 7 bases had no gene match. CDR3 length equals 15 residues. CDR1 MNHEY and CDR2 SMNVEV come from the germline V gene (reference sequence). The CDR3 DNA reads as TGTGCCAGCTCACAACTAGCGGGAGTAACCGGGGAGCTGTTTTTT. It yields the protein CASSQLAGVTGELFF.

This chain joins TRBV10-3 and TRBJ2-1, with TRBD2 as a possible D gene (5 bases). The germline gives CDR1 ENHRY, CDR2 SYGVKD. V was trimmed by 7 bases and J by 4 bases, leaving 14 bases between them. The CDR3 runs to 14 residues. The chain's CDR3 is CAIKEVGKYNEQFF. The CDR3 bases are TGTGCCATCAAGGAGGTGGGGAAATACAATGAGCAGTTCTTC.

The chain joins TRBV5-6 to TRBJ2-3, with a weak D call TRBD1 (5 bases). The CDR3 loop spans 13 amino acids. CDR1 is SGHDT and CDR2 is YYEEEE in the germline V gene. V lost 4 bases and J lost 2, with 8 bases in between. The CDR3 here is CASSGQNTDTQYF. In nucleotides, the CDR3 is TGTGCCAGCAGCGGACAAAACACAGATACGCAGTATTTT.

The CDR3 sequence is CASSLAGTVGTEAFF. The DNA for the CDR3 is TGTGCCAGCAGTTTAGCCGGGACTGTAGGGACTGAAGCTTTCTTT. The rearrangement uses TRBV12-3 or TRBV12-4 and TRBJ1-1; possibly TRBD1 for D (5 bases). The CDR3 has 15 residues. Trimming left V 0 bases short and J 5 bases short, with 13 bases between.

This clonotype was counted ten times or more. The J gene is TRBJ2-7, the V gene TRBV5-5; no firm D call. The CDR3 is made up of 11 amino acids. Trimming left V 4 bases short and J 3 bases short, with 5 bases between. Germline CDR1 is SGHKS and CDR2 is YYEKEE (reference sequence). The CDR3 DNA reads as TGTGCCAGCAGCGGGTACTACGAGCAGTACTTC. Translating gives CASSGYYEQYF.

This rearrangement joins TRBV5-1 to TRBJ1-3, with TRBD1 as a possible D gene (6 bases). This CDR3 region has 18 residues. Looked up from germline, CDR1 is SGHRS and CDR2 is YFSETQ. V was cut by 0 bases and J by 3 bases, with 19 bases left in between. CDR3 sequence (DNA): TGCGCCAGCAGCTTGGGCACAGGGAGAGAGCTGCGTGGAAACACCATATATTTT. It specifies CASSLGTGRELRGNTIYF.

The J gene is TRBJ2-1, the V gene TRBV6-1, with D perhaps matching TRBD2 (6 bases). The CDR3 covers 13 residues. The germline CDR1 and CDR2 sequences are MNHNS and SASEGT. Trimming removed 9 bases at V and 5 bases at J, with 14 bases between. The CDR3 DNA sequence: TGTGCCAGTCGAACGGGACTGAACAATGAGCAGTTCTTC. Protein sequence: CASRTGLNNEQFF.

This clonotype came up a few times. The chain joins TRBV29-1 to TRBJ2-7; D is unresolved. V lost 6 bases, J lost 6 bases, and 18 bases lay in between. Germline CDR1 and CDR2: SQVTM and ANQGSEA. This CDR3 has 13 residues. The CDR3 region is CSVKGVGTGEQYF. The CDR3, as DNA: TGCAGCGTAAAAGGAGTCGGAACGGGCGAGCAGTACTTC.

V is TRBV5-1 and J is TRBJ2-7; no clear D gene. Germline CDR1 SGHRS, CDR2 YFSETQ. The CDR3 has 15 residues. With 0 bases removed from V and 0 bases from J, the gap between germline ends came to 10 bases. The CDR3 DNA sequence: TGCGCCAGCAGCTTGGAAGGTAAAGACTCCTACGAGCAGTACTTC. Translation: CASSLEGKDSYEQYF.

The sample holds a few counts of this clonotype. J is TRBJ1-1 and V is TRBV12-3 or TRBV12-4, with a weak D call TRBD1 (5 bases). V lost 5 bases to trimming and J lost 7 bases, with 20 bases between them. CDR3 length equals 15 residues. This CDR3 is CASSLVVPGVGEAFF. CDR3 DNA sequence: TGTGCCAGCAGTCTGGTCGTCCCGGGGGTGGGTGAAGCTTTCTTT.

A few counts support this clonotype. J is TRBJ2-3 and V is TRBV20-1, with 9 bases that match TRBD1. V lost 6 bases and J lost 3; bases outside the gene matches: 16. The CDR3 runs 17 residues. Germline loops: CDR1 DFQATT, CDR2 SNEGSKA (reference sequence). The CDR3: CSAWGQGRGFRTDTQYF. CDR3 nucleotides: TGCAGTGCCTGGGGACAGGGAAGAGGATTTAGGACAGATACGCAGTATTTT.

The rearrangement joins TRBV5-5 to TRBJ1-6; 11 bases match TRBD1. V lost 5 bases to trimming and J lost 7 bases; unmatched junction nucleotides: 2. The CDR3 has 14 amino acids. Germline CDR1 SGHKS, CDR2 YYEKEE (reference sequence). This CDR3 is CASRGQGGNSPLHF. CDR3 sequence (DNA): TGTGCCAGCAGGGGACAGGGGGGCAATTCACCCCTCCACTTT.

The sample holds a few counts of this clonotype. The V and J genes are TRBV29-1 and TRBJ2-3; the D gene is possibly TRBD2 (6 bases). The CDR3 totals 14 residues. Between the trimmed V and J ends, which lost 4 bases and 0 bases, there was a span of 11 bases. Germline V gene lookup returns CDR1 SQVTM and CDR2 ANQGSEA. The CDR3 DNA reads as TGCAGCGTTGCACGTGGGACTAGCACAGATACGCAGTATTTT. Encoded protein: CSVARGTSTDTQYF.